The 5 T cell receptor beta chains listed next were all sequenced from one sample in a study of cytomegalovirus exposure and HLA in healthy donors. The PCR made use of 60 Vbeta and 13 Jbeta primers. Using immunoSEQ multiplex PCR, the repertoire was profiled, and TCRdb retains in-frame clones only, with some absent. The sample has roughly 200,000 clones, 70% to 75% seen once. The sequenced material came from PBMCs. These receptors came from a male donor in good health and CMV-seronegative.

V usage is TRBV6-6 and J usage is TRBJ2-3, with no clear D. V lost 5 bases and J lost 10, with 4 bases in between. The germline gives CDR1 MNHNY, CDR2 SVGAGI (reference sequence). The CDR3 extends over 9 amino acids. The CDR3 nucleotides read TGTGCCAGCAGTCGAGCGCAGTATTTT. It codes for CASSRAQYF.

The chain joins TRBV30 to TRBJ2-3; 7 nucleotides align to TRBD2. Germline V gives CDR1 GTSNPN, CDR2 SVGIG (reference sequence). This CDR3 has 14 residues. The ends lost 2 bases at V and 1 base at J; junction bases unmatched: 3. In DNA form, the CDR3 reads TGTGCCTGGAGTAGGGAGGGGCGCACAGATACGCAGTATTTT. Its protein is CAWSREGRTDTQYF.

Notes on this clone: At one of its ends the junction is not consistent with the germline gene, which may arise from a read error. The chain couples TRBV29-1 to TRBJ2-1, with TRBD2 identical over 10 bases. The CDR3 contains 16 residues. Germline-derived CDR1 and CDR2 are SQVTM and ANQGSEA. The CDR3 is CSVLGLAEIIYNGQFF. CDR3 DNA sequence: TGCAGCGTCCTCGGACTAGCGGAGATTATCTACAATGGGCAGTTCTTC.

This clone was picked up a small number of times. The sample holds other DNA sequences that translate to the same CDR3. CDR3 amino acids: CASSIVGGQTNQPQHF. In DNA, the CDR3 is TGTGCCAGTAGTATAGTTGGGGGACAGACGAATCAGCCCCAGCATTTT. The chain links TRBV19 to TRBJ1-5; 7 positions agree with TRBD1. This CDR3 spans 16 amino acids. V trimming: 1 base; J trimming: 4 bases; junction bases outside the gene matches: 7. Germline assignment: CDR1 LNHDA and CDR2 SQIVND (reference sequence).

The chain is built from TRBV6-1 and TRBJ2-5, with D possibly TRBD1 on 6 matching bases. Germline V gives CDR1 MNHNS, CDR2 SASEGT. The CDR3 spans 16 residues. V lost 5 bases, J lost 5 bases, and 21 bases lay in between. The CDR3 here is CASSKGSRGDGETQYF. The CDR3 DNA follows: TGTGCCAGCAGTAAAGGCTCCAGGGGTGATGGGGAGACCCAGTACTTC.